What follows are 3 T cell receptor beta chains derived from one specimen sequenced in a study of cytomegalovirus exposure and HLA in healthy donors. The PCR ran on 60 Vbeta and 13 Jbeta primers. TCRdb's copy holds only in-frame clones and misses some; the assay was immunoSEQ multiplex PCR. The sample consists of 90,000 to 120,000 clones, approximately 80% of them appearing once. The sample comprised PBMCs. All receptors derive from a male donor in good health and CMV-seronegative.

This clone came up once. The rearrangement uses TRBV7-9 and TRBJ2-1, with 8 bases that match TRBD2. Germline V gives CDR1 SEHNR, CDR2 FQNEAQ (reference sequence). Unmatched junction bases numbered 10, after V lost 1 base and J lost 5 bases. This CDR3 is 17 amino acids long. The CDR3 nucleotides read TGTGCCAGCAGCTTAGTCGTGAGACTAGCGAGTGACAATGAGCAGTTCTTC. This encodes CASSLVVRLASDNEQFF.

CDR3 amino acids: CASSLEAGGQYEQYF. CDR3 coding DNA: TGCGCCAGCAGCTTGGAAGCGGGAGGGCAATACGAGCAGTACTTC. This rearrangement joins TRBV5-1 to TRBJ2-7; 10 bases are a match to TRBD2. The CDR3 runs to 15 residues. Germline CDR1 SGHRS, CDR2 YFSETQ. Germline trimming cut 0 bases from V and 4 bases from J; bases unmatched to any gene: 4. Using reference TRBV5-1 and TRBJ2-7 for the parts outside the CDR3, the full variable domain is KAGVTQTPRYLIKTRGQQVTLSCSPISGHRSVSWYQQTPGQGLQFLFEYFSETQRNKGNFPGRFSGRQFSNSRSEMNVSTLELGDSALYLCASSLEAGGQYEQYFGPGTRLTVT.

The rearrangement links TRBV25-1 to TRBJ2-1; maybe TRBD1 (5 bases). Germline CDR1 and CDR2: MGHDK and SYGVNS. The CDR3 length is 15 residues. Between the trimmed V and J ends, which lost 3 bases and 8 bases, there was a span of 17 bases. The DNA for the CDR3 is TGTGCCAGCAGTGAGCTGAAGGGGCGAGTTGATGAGCAGTTCTTC. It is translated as CASSELKGRVDEQFF.